The T cell receptor (beta chain) described here comes from a study of shared clonotypes between healthy human individuals. At the level of the study: Each donor's CD4 naive and CD4 memory cells filled three plates apiece, CD8 naive two, and CD8 memory one. Notes on the study in general: Clonotypes not shared had lower generation probabilities than those common to all four donors.

With respect to this clone: The antigen is undetermined.

Assay execution took place at the deep level. In the study's own analysis: Quality scores were absent from the junction-only immunoSEQ sequences, so filtering differed. Generated by immunoSEQ multiplex PCR, the TCRdb table keeps only in-frame clones and is missing some. V, J and clone size were drawn from that table, and D and trimming were deduced from the DNA. This sample has some 2,100,000 clones, with approximately 96% found just once. Trimming stripped 5 bases from V and 8 bases from J, with 11 bases between. The length of the CDR3 is 13 residues. Germline loops: CDR1 SGHRS, CDR2 YFSETQ. Sequenced: naive CD4+ T cells sorted from blood. Subset noted: CD45RA+ positively selected. The source of this sequence is a man aged 18 to 29 in good health. V gene TRBV5-1 combines with J gene TRBJ1-6; no clear D. CDR3 DNA sequence: TGCGCCAGCAGTCTCACACCGTATTCACCCCTCCACTTT. This gives the protein CASSLTPYSPLHF.